Presented here are 15 T cell receptor beta chains from one specimen sequenced in a study of blood T cells in healthy people across ages. The authors ran a second PCR of about 6 to 11 cycles using a sample-barcoded 5' primer and a J-beta primer mix. TCRdb re-derived calls from the 5' RACE reads in MiXCR, one entry per CDR3 protein. Here the sample spans some 1.8 million distinct CDR3 sequences, roughly two fifths being singletons. Sequenced material: blood. These receptor sequences come from a human donor in good health.

This clonotype came up a few times. The germline gene is not matched at one end of the junction; a read error may be the cause. This rearrangement joins TRBV7-9 to TRBJ1-2; D remains ambiguous. This CDR3 has 15 amino acids. CDR1 is SEHNR, CDR2 FQNEAQ, per germline (reference sequence). For the CDR3, the DNA is TGTGCCAGCAGCTTGGGCACCTCAGATGGTTATGACTACACCTTC. It codes for CASSLGTSDGYDYTF.

This clonotype has a handful of counts. This chain connects TRBV28 to TRBJ2-1; D may be TRBD1 or TRBD2 (5 bases each). This CDR3 region has 15 residues. From germline, CDR1 is MDHEN and CDR2 SYDVKM. The germline V and J ends were trimmed by 5 bases and 8 bases, with 19 bases remaining between them. The CDR3 is CASSSPGGRGDEQFF. CDR3 DNA sequence: TGTGCCAGCAGTAGCCCCGGTGGCCGAGGGGATGAGCAGTTCTTC.

With regard to this clonotype: The missing conserved phenylalanine or tryptophan at the end of this CDR3 makes a read error likely. The chain uses TRBV5-1 and TRBJ2-5; D may be TRBD1 or TRBD2 (5 bases each). The germline V gene encodes CDR1 SGHRS and CDR2 YFSETQ. There are 15 residues in the CDR3. V was clipped by 4 bases and J by 3 bases, with 16 bases between them. CDR3 in DNA: TGCGCCAGCAGCCCCCGGGGCCTAATTGAAGAGACCCAGTACTAC. Its protein is CASSPRGLIEETQYY.

This clonotype was detected only a few times. The chain carries TRBV29-1 and TRBJ2-3, with a tentative D call TRBD1 (6 bases). Germline loops: CDR1 SQVTM, CDR2 ANQGSEA. V was clipped by 0 bases and J by 2 bases, with 12 bases between them. The CDR3 is 15 residues long. CDR3 in amino acids: CSVEESGTLTDTQYF. CDR3 DNA: TGCAGCGTTGAAGAGTCGGGGACACTCACAGATACGCAGTATTTT.

This clonotype has just a few counts. V is TRBV28 and J is TRBJ1-2; tentatively, D is TRBD1 (5 bases). Germline V gives CDR1 MDHEN, CDR2 SYDVKM. CDR3 length: 14 amino acids. Deletions cut 3 bases from V and 4 bases from J, with 12 bases between. As DNA, the CDR3 is TGTGCCAGCAGTTTGGAAGGGGTTGTCTATGGCTACACCTTC. Residues: CASSLEGVVYGYTF.

The V call is TRBV29-1, the J call TRBJ1-1, with 10 positions matching TRBD1. V shed 7 bases, J shed 4 bases, and the junction held 12 bases outside the gene matches. Germline values: CDR1 SQVTM, CDR2 ANQGSEA. CDR3 length equals 15 residues. The CDR3 DNA is TGCAGCGGCATGACAGGGGGCGGTTTTGGCACTGAAGCTTTCTTT. It is translated as CSGMTGGGFGTEAFF.

This chain joins TRBV20-1 and TRBJ2-2, with 7 bases identical to TRBD1. J lost 2 bases, V lost 2 bases, and 8 bases had no gene match. The CDR3 covers 16 residues. Per the germline V gene, CDR1 is DFQATT and CDR2 is SNEGSKA (reference sequence). CDR3 in DNA: TGCAGTGCTAGATCCCTACAGGGGAGTAACACCGGGGAGCTGTTTTTT. It codes for CSARSLQGSNTGELFF.

To note about this clonotype: This may come from a read error, since a much larger clone is one base off. The V call is TRBV28, the J call TRBJ2-1; no reliable D call. The CDR3 is 14 amino acids. V was cut by 5 bases and J by 10 bases, with 18 bases left in between. Germline V gene sequence: CDR1 MDHEN, CDR2 SYDVKM. CDR3 in amino acids: CASSRVMVSYEQFF. CDR3 nucleotides: TGTGCCAGCAGTAGGGTAATGGTCTCCTACGAGCAGTTCTTC.

This clonotype was seen ten or more times. V is TRBV20-1 and J is TRBJ2-5; D uncertain. The germline V and J ends were trimmed by 4 bases and 5 bases, with 14 bases remaining between them. CDR3 length: 13 residues. The V gene's germline CDR1 is DFQATT and CDR2 SNEGSKA (reference sequence). The DNA of the CDR3 is TGCAGTGCTACACGCGTGTCGTTGGAGACCCAGTACTTC. It specifies CSATRVSLETQYF.

This chain uses TRBV20-1 with TRBJ1-1; D perhaps matches TRBD1 (6 bases). Germline assignment: CDR1 DFQATT and CDR2 SNEGSKA (reference sequence). Between the trimmed V and J ends, which lost 2 bases and 1 base, there was a span of 14 bases. CDR3 size: 15 residues. The chain's CDR3 is CSARSPSGANTEAFF. The DNA for the CDR3 is TGCAGTGCTAGATCCCCGTCGGGGGCGAACACTGAAGCTTTCTTT.

Details on this clonotype: A much larger clone differs from this one at a single base, so this may be a read error. This sequence joins TRBV6-2 or TRBV6-3 and TRBJ2-4, with no clear D. With the DNA end fitting TRBJ2-7 better, the J assignment may be wrong. The CDR3 covers 14 residues. Looked up from germline, CDR1 is MNHEY and CDR2 is SVGEGT. CDR3 nucleotides: TGTGCCAGCAGTTACTCGGACGCTCGCTACGAGCAGTACTTC. Translation gives CASSYSDARYEQYF.

V and J are TRBV4-2 and TRBJ1-1; D not resolved. The V gene's germline CDR1 is LGHNA and CDR2 YNFKEQ. Trimming took 3 bases from V and 8 from J, leaving 10 bases between them. CDR3 length equals 12 residues. CDR3 nucleotides: TGTGCCAGCAGCCAGGCGTCAACCGAAGCTTTCTTT. It yields the protein CASSQASTEAFF.

For this clonotype: A clone one base away is much larger, so this may be a read error. V is TRBV9 and J is TRBJ2-5, with D unclear. CDR3 length: 14 residues. The germline gives CDR1 SGDLS, CDR2 YYNGEE. CDR3 region: CACSVDAVQETQYF. DNA of the CDR3: TGTGCCTGCAGCGTAGATGCAGTACAAGAGACCCAGTACTTC.

This clonotype was seen a handful of times. The chain recombines TRBV3-1 with TRBJ1-5; the D is unclear. CDR1 LGHDT and CDR2 YNNKEL come from the germline V gene (reference sequence). V gave up 4 bases and J gave up 7 bases, with 11 bases separating them. This CDR3 is 13 amino acids long. The CDR3 DNA reads TGTGCCAGCAGCCCCCGACATAACCAGCCCCAGCATTTT. Its protein is CASSPRHNQPQHF.

This clonotype appeared a few times. V gene TRBV6-2 or TRBV6-3 combines with J gene TRBJ2-4; no reliable D call. Germline V gene sequence: CDR1 MNHEY, CDR2 SVGEGT. V shed 3 bases and J shed 0 bases, with 21 bases lying between them. This CDR3 has 19 amino acids. DNA for the CDR3: TGTGCCAGCAGTTATAAGAGACAAAAGGACCTTCTAGCCAAAAACATTCAGTACTTC. It is translated as CASSYKRQKDLLAKNIQYF.